Listed below are T cell receptor beta chains from one sample, sequenced in a study of blood T cell repertoires in COVID-19. The data were produced by immunoSEQ multiplex PCR, yet TCRdb's version contains in-frame clones alone and is incomplete. The sample lists approximately 220,000 clones; 80% to 90% were seen once. Sequencing input: PBMCs or T cells enriched from blood (not recorded which). These receptors all stem from a woman aged 40 to 50 with acute COVID-19. Each CDR3 is given with its conserved first and last residue. The D gene is left open where the match is weak. Rows may omit the clone size; those that give it use once, few, many or a size class.

cdr3_length clone_size j_call v_call d_call cdr3_aa cdr3_nt
13 NA TRBJ2-3 TRBV10-2 NA CASSEAGRDTQYF TGCGCCAGCAGTGAGGCGGGAAGGGATACGCAGTATTTT
14 few TRBJ2-7 TRBV5-1 TRBD2 CASSTYSGSGEQYF TGCGCCAGCAGCACGTATAGCGGGAGCGGCGAGCAGTACTTC
12 NA TRBJ2-1 TRBV5-1 NA CASSLAFNEQFF TGCGCCAGCAGCTTGGCCTTTAATGAGCAGTTCTTC
12 NA TRBJ1-5 TRBV19 TRBD1 CASRQGNQPQHF TGTGCCAGTAGACAGGGGAATCAGCCCCAGCATTTT
15 NA TRBJ2-5 TRBV6-2/TRBV6-3 TRBD1 CASSTPDRAFWTQYF TGTGCCAGCAGTACCCCGGACAGGGCATTTTGGACCCAGTACTTC
15 NA TRBJ2-1 TRBV6-5 TRBD1 CASSLGQGLNNEQFF TGTGCCAGCAGTTTGGGACAGGGGCTAAACAATGAGCAGTTCTTC
16 NA TRBJ2-3 TRBV9 TRBD2 CASSKTSGREIDTQYF TGTGCCAGCAGCAAGACTAGCGGCAGAGAGATAGATACGCAGTATTTT
14 NA TRBJ1-1 TRBV19 NA CASSLGATNTEAFF TGTGCCAGTAGTTTGGGGGCCACGAACACTGAAGCTTTCTTT
15 NA TRBJ1-1 TRBV7-2 NA CASSLVGGGNTEAFF TGTGCCAGCAGCTTAGTGGGGGGAGGGAACACTGAAGCTTTCTTT
16 few TRBJ2-7 TRBV6-5 TRBD2 CASSYLGTSGRGEQYF TGTGCCAGCAGTTACTTAGGGACTAGCGGGAGAGGCGAGCAGTACTTC
14 NA TRBJ2-7 TRBV6-1 TRBD2 CASSEPGTIYEQYF TGTGCCAGCAGTGAACCTGGGACTATCTACGAGCAGTACTTC
16 few TRBJ2-7 TRBV29-1 TRBD2 CSVALLAGAGSNEQYF TGCAGCGTTGCCCTCCTAGCGGGAGCGGGTTCGAACGAGCAGTACTTC
16 NA TRBJ1-6 TRBV28 NA CASSLAGSSYNSPLHF TGTGCCAGCAGTTTGGCGGGATCATCCTATAATTCACCCCTCCACTTT
15 NA TRBJ2-3 TRBV7-9 NA CASSLGLASTDTQYF TGTGCCAGCAGCTTAGGGCTAGCGAGCACAGATACGCAGTATTTT
13 NA TRBJ2-7 TRBV12-5 NA CASGLGEGYEQYF TGTGCTAGTGGTTTAGGCGAGGGCTACGAGCAGTACTTC
16 NA TRBJ1-5 TRBV4-1 NA CASSLDNRVRSQPQHF TGCGCCAGCAGCTTAGATAACAGGGTCAGAAGTCAGCCCCAGCATTTT
13 NA TRBJ1-1 TRBV25-1 NA CASSPTQGFEAFF TGTGCCAGCAGTCCTACTCAGGGTTTTGAAGCTTTCTTT
15 NA TRBJ1-5 TRBV19 NA CASSMAGSANQPQHF TGTGCCAGTAGTATGGCCGGGTCGGCTAATCAGCCCCAGCATTTT
15 NA TRBJ1-3 TRBV10-3 NA CAISDAGLSGNTIYF TGTGCCATCAGTGACGCAGGATTGTCTGGAAACACCATATATTTT
14 NA TRBJ2-7 TRBV23-1 TRBD1 CASSRGQGAIEQYF TGCGCCAGCAGCCGGGGACAGGGGGCGATTGAGCAGTACTTC
14 NA TRBJ2-5 TRBV10-3 NA CAISESLGRETQYF TGTGCCATCAGTGAGTCCTTAGGGAGAGAGACCCAGTACTTC
15 NA TRBJ2-3 TRBV9 TRBD2 CASSPAGGVKDTQYF TGTGCCAGCAGCCCCGCCGGGGGGGTTAAAGATACGCAGTATTTT
10 NA TRBJ2-5 TRBV29-1 NA CSVRSETQYF TGCAGCGTTAGGAGTGAGACCCAGTACTTC
13 NA TRBJ1-4 TRBV12-3/TRBV12-4 NA CASSLARNEKLFF TGTGCCAGCAGTTTAGCCCGTAATGAAAAACTGTTTTTT
13 NA TRBJ1-2 TRBV29-1 NA CSVDPGWLGGYTF TGCAGCGTTGATCCCGGTTGGTTGGGCGGCTACACCTTC
15 NA TRBJ2-7 TRBV7-3 TRBD2 CASSLGAGAAYEQYF TGTGCCAGCAGCTTAGGAGCGGGGGCAGCCTACGAGCAGTACTTC
15 few TRBJ2-2 TRBV24-1 NA CATSDIAINTGELFF TGTGCCACCAGTGATATAGCGATCAACACCGGGGAGCTGTTTTTT
11 NA TRBJ1-2 TRBV28 NA CASTANYGYTF TGTGCCAGCACAGCTAACTATGGCTACACCTTC
17 NA TRBJ2-7 TRBV27 TRBD2 CASRGYLSGRASREQYF TGTGCCAGCAGGGGTTACCTCAGCGGGAGGGCCTCTCGGGAGCAGTACTTC
15 NA TRBJ2-1 TRBV4-2 NA CASSQEGIAESEQFF TGTGCCAGCAGCCAAGAAGGAATAGCGGAAAGTGAGCAGTTCTTC
14 NA TRBJ2-2 TRBV5-6 NA CASSSTGSTGELFF TGTGCCAGCAGCTCAACAGGGTCGACCGGGGAGCTGTTTTTT
17 NA TRBJ2-2 TRBV5-1 TRBD1 CASSSNRDRGPTGELFF TGCGCCAGCAGCTCAAACCGGGACAGGGGTCCAACCGGGGAGCTGTTTTTT
17 NA TRBJ2-3 TRBV23-1 TRBD2 CASSRQRLAGATDTQYF TGCGCCAGCAGTCGCCAACGACTAGCGGGAGCAACAGATACGCAGTATTTT
16 NA TRBJ1-6 TRBV28 TRBD1 CASNLDRGWSKRPLHF TGTGCCAGCAACTTGGACAGGGGGTGGTCTAAGCGGCCCCTCCACTTT
14 few TRBJ2-3 TRBV9 NA CASSVGGDRDTQYF TGTGCCAGCAGCGTAGGCGGTGACAGGGATACGCAGTATTTT
14 few TRBJ2-5 TRBV5-1 TRBD1 CASSRGQAQETQYF TGCGCCAGCAGCCGGGGACAGGCCCAAGAGACCCAGTACTTC
12 NA TRBJ2-7 TRBV28 NA CASSISSYEQYF TGTGCCAGCAGTATCTCGTCCTACGAGCAGTACTTC
15 NA TRBJ2-2 TRBV5-1 NA CASSLRDTNTGELFF TGCGCCAGCAGCTTACGGGACACGAACACCGGGGAGCTGTTTTTT
15 NA TRBJ1-6 TRBV7-2 TRBD1 CASSVDRAKGSPLHF TGTGCCAGCAGTGTGGACAGGGCGAAAGGTTCACCCCTCCACTTT
14 NA TRBJ1-1 TRBV11-2 NA CASSLTPGYTEAFF TGTGCCAGCAGCTTAACTCCAGGCTACACTGAAGCTTTCTTT
18 NA TRBJ2-3 TRBV11-2 NA CASSLDPGGASITDTQYF TGTGCCAGCAGCTTAGACCCCGGCGGAGCCTCAATCACAGATACGCAGTATTTT
15 NA TRBJ1-3 TRBV6-5 NA CASKTDRSSGNTIYF TGTGCCAGCAAAACCGACAGGAGCTCTGGAAACACCATATATTTT
15 NA TRBJ2-1 TRBV3-1/TRBV3-2 TRBD2 CASSQGVSGGNEQFF TGTGCCAGCAGCCAAGGGGTTTCGGGGGGCAATGAGCAGTTCTTC
15 NA TRBJ1-4 TRBV5-4 NA CASSPGGAGREKLFF TGTGCCAGCAGCCCGGGGGGCGCGGGGCGTGAAAAACTGTTTTTT
13 NA TRBJ2-1 TRBV7-3 NA CASSLTYNNEQFF TGTGCCAGCAGCTTAACGTACAACAATGAGCAGTTCTTC
12 NA TRBJ2-3 TRBV4-1 TRBD1 CASSPGGDTQYF TGCGCCAGCAGCCCAGGGGGAGATACGCAGTATTTT
16 NA TRBJ1-1 TRBV18 NA CASSPLQLLGDTEAFF TGTGCCAGCTCACCGCTACAGCTCCTAGGGGACACTGAAGCTTTCTTT